Listed here are 8 T cell receptor beta chains from one sample, sequenced in a study of response to subunit inactivated influenza vaccine. A single record per CDR3 protein comes from TCRdb applying MiXCR to the RT-PCR reads. In the table there are fewer than 600,000 distinct CDR3 sequences, 7.2% of which are singletons. Material: PBMCs from blood, obtained less than 30 months after vaccination. The receptors here all came from a man aged 45 to 70 who received an inactivated influenza vaccine.

A note on this clonotype: Compared with germline, one end of the junction differs, possibly owing to a read error. CDR3: CASSPGTYNVQFF. The CDR3 bases are TGTGCCAGCAGCCCGGGGACCTACAATGTGCAGTTCTTC. This sequence joins TRBV5-4 and TRBJ2-1; TRBD1 or TRBD2 may be the D gene (5 bases each). This CDR3 region has 13 residues. Germline CDR1 reads SGHNT; CDR2 reads YYREEE (reference sequence).

The chain employs TRBV12-3 or TRBV12-4 and TRBJ1-2; D call uncertain. V shed 1 base and J shed 8 bases, with 5 bases lying between them. CDR3 length: 11 residues. The CDR3 here is CASSLGSGYTF. Written as DNA, the CDR3 is TGTGCCAGCAGTTTAGGGAGCGGCTACACCTTC.

The chain uses TRBV29-1 and TRBJ2-1; 15 bases are a match to TRBD2. V shed 6 bases and J 2 bases; nucleotides not matched to a gene: 11. CDR1 is SQVTM, CDR2 ANQGSEA, per germline. The CDR3 is 18 residues long. The DNA of the CDR3 is TGCAGCGTGCTACGGGGGACTAGCGGGAGGCCCCCCTACAATGAGCAGTTCTTC. This gives the protein CSVLRGTSGRPPYNEQFF.

CDR3 coding DNA: TGTGCCAGCAGCACTAAGACTAGCAGCAATGAGCAGTTCTTC. It encodes CASSTKTSSNEQFF. V and J are TRBV7-9 and TRBJ2-1; TRBD2 aligns across 7 bases. The V and J ends lost 5 bases and 6 bases, in that order; junction bases with no gene match: 7. Germline V gene sequence: CDR1 SEHNR, CDR2 FQNEAQ (reference sequence). The CDR3 runs to 14 residues.

The chain recombines TRBV7-9 with TRBJ2-1, with a tentative D call TRBD1 (6 bases). This CDR3 has 15 residues. Germline V gene data show CDR1 as SEHNR and CDR2 as FQNEAQ (reference sequence). Deletions cut 0 bases from V and 7 bases from J, with 13 bases between. CDR3 region: CASSLAGAGWNEQFF. The CDR3 bases are TGTGCCAGCAGCTTAGCGGGGGCGGGTTGGAATGAGCAGTTCTTC.

The table lists this clonotype with a few counts. The V and J genes are TRBV20-1 and TRBJ2-1, with TRBD2 identical over 10 bases. CDR1 is DFQATT, CDR2 SNEGSKA, per germline (reference sequence). The trim removed 7 bases at V and 5 bases at J, leaving 8 bases unmatched. CDR3 length: 14 amino acids. The CDR3 DNA reads TGCAGTGTCAGGAGTCTAGCGGGGGACAATGAGCAGTTCTTC. Its protein product is CSVRSLAGDNEQFF.

The V call is TRBV29-1, the J call TRBJ2-2, with 12 bases matching TRBD1. The germline V gene encodes CDR1 SQVTM and CDR2 ANQGSEA. The CDR3 runs 16 residues. V shed 7 bases, J shed 5 bases, and the junction held 11 bases outside the gene matches. Written as DNA, the CDR3 is TGCAGCGCCCGGGACAGGGGGCGCGAAGGGACCGGGGAGCTGTTTTTT. Amino acids: CSARDRGREGTGELFF.

The J gene is TRBJ2-3, the V gene TRBV29-1, with 7 bases aligning to TRBD1. Germline CDR1 is SQVTM and CDR2 is ANQGSEA. The CDR3 has 18 residues. The junction had 15 bases not matched to a gene; V was cut back by 3 bases and J by 0 bases. The CDR3: CSVDPTGVGSWSTDTQYF. The DNA for the CDR3 is TGCAGCGTTGACCCTACAGGGGTAGGGTCGTGGAGCACAGATACGCAGTATTTT.